The sequence of this T cell receptor (beta chain) was determined in a study of T cells after yellow fever vaccination. Universal primer sites and UMIs were introduced during 5'RACE template-switching synthesis of TCR cDNA. Each CDR3 protein is one row after TCRdb ran MiXCR on the 5' RACE reads. Of 450,000 to 600,000 distinct CDR3 sequences listed, around an eighth were seen once; the top ten hold around an eighth. Trimming shortened V by 1 base and J by 0 bases, and 10 bases separated the two germline ends. Per germline, CDR1 SEHNR and CDR2 FQNEAQ (reference sequence). The CDR3 is 16 amino acids. Sample: PBMCs, taken on the day of the yellow fever booster vaccination. The chain carries TRBV7-9 and TRBJ2-1; the D call may be TRBD1 or TRBD2 (5 bases each). This receptor was identified in a man aged 25-45 years who received the YFV17D yellow fever vaccine. The CDR3 protein is CASSLGDRSSYNEQFF. The DNA for the CDR3 is TGTGCCAGCAGCTTAGGGGACCGGAGCTCCTACAATGAGCAGTTCTTC. The variable domain in full, with the rest retrieved from reference TRBV7-9 and TRBJ2-1, is DTGVSQNPRHKITKRGQNVTFRCDPISEHNRLYWYRQTLGQGPEFLTYFQNEAQLEKSRLLSDRFSAERPKGSFSTLEIQRTEQGDSAMYLCASSLGDRSSYNEQFFGPGTRLTVL.